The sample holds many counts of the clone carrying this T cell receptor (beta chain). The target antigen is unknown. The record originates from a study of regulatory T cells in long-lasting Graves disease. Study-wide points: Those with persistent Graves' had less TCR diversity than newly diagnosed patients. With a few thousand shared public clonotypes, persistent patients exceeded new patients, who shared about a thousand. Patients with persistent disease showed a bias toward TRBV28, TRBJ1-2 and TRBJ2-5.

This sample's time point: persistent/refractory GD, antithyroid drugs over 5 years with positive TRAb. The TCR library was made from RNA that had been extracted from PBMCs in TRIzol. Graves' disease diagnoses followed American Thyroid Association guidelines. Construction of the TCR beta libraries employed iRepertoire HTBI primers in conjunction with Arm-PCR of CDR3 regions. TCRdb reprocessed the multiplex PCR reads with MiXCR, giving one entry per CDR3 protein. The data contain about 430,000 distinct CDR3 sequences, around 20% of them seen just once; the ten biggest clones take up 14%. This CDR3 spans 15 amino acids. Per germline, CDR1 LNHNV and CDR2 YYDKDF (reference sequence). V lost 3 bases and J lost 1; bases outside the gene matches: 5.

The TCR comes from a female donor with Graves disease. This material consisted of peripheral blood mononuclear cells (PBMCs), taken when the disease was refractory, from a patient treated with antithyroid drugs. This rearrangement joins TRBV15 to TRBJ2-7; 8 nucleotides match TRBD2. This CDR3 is CATSRGGRLSYEQYF. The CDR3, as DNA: TGTGCCACCAGCAGGGGCGGGAGGCTGTCCTACGAGCAGTACTTC.